The rows below give T cell receptor beta chains drawn from one sample of a study of human T cells and chemical hapten exposure. TCRdb recomputed calls from the RACE reads with MiXCR, one row per CDR3 protein. The sample contains about 340,000 distinct CDR3 sequences, around 7% of which appear only once. The material sequenced was whole blood, taken in connection with sensitization to the hapten diphenylcyclopropenone (DPC). The receptors derive from a woman aged 18 to 35 with alopecia areata. Some clones in this sample may be carry-over from other donors' samples. Both conserved end residues are part of each CDR3. A D gene is named only where the DNA matches it firmly. The size field is filled for only some rows; it gives once, few, many or a size class.

V: TRBV19
J: TRBJ1-2
size: few
D: -
DNA: TGTGCCAGTAGCCTGGGACTTCCTCTGGAGGACTATGGCTACACCTTC
CDR3: CASSLGLPLEDYGYTF

V: TRBV2
J: TRBJ1-1
size: -
D: -
DNA: TGTGCCAGCACACGGGACGGACAGATTGAAGCTTTCTTT
CDR3: CASTRDGQIEAFF

V: TRBV12-3/TRBV12-4
J: TRBJ2-7
size: -
D: -
DNA: TGTGCCAGCAGTTCCCGGGACCGCGAGCAGTACTTC
CDR3: CASSSRDREQYF

V: TRBV7-3
J: TRBJ1-6
size: -
D: -
DNA: TGTGCCAGCAGCTTAATTTCGGGGAACAATTCACCCCTCCACTTT
CDR3: CASSLISGNNSPLHF

V: TRBV5-4
J: TRBJ1-6
size: few
D: -
DNA: TGTGCCTTAAGCCCGGGGGTTGAATCACCCCTCCACTTT
CDR3: CALSPGVESPLHF

V: TRBV4-2
J: TRBJ2-6
size: many
D: TRBD2
DNA: TGTGCCAGCAGCCTTGCTTCCGTTAGCGGGGGAGGAGGGGCCAACGTCCTGACTTTC
CDR3: CASSLASVSGGGGANVLTF

V: TRBV7-2
J: TRBJ1-4
size: -
D: TRBD1
DNA: TGTGCCAGCAGCGCCCCAGGACAGGGGGCGACTGAAAAACTGTTTTTT
CDR3: CASSAPGQGATEKLFF

V: TRBV4-1
J: TRBJ2-5
size: few
D: TRBD1
DNA: TGCGCCAGCAGCCAAGTGGGAGCGAGGACAGGGAAAGAGACCCAGTACTTC
CDR3: CASSQVGARTGKETQYF

V: TRBV20-1
J: TRBJ2-7
size: many
D: -
DNA: TGCAGTGCTGGGGGACTCCTCTCCTCCGAGCAGTACTTC
CDR3: CSAGGLLSSEQYF

V: TRBV27
J: TRBJ2-7
size: few
D: TRBD2
DNA: TGTGCCAGCAGTCCCTGGACTAGCAACTACGAGCAGTACTTC
CDR3: CASSPWTSNYEQYF

V: TRBV3-1
J: TRBJ2-5
size: -
D: -
DNA: TGTGCCAGCAGCCCTGGGACCCCCCAGGTCGACTTC
CDR3: CASSPGTPQVDF

V: TRBV10-3
J: TRBJ2-6
size: few
D: -
DNA: TGTGCCATCAGTGAGTCGTTAGGACCCTCTGGGGCCAACGTCCTGACTTTC
CDR3: CAISESLGPSGANVLTF

V: TRBV28
J: TRBJ2-5
size: many
D: TRBD2
DNA: TGTGCCAGCAGTCAAGGTCGGGGGGGGACCCAGTACTTC
CDR3: CASSQGRGGTQYF

V: TRBV11-2
J: TRBJ2-7
size: few
D: -
DNA: TGTGCCAGCAGCTTAGATCGACTGTCCTACGAGCAGTACTTC
CDR3: CASSLDRLSYEQYF

V: TRBV11-2
J: TRBJ2-3
size: many
D: TRBD2
DNA: TGTGCCAGCAGCCTACGTACGGGACTAGCGGGCACAGATACGCAGTATTTT
CDR3: CASSLRTGLAGTDTQYF

V: TRBV7-2
J: TRBJ2-2
size: -
D: -
DNA: TGTGCCAGCAGCTCGCGGTCAGGGGTAGGCGGGGAGCTGTTTTTT
CDR3: CASSSRSGVGGELFF

V: TRBV20-1
J: TRBJ2-5
size: many
D: -
DNA: TGCAGTGCTTCACACAGGGTGGGCGAGACCCAGTACTTC
CDR3: CSASHRVGETQYF

V: TRBV6-5
J: TRBJ2-3
size: few
D: -
DNA: TGTGCCAGCAGGCGATCGTTACTAGGGGATACGCAGTATTTT
CDR3: CASRRSLLGDTQYF

V: TRBV20-1
J: TRBJ2-7
size: -
D: -
DNA: -
CDR3: CSANVAGGTEYF

V: TRBV7-9
J: TRBJ1-3
size: -
D: -
DNA: TGTGCCAGCAGCTTGGTTGGAGGGTACGGAAACACCATATATTTT
CDR3: CASSLVGGYGNTIYF

V: TRBV7-2
J: TRBJ1-1
size: many
D: TRBD1
DNA: TGTGCCAGCAGCTTCAGGGGGGCCGGTATGAACACTGAAGCTTTCTTT
CDR3: CASSFRGAGMNTEAFF

V: TRBV14
J: TRBJ1-1
size: few
D: -
DNA: TGTGCCAGCAGCCCCTCGAGGGGTGAAGCTTTCTTT
CDR3: CASSPSRGEAFF

V: TRBV5-4
J: TRBJ1-1
size: -
D: -
DNA: TGTGCCAGCAGCTTGAAGGGGCGGCACACTGAAGCTTTCTTT
CDR3: CASSLKGRHTEAFF

V: TRBV5-5
J: TRBJ1-1
size: few
D: TRBD1
DNA: TGTGCCAGCAGCTCCCGTCGGGACAGGGGGGTGAACACTGAAGCTTTCTTT
CDR3: CASSSRRDRGVNTEAFF

V: TRBV27
J: TRBJ2-3
size: many
D: -
DNA: TGTGCCAGCAGGCTAGCTGCCACAGATACGCAGTATTTT
CDR3: CASRLAATDTQYF

V: TRBV7-8
J: TRBJ2-3
size: many
D: -
DNA: TGTGCCAGCAGCTTAGTCCCTGGGCATACGCAGTATTTT
CDR3: CASSLVPGHTQYF

V: TRBV4-3
J: TRBJ1-3
size: -
D: -
DNA: TGCGCCAGCAGCCAAGAAGTGATTGAGGTCTCTGGAAACACCATATATTTT
CDR3: CASSQEVIEVSGNTIYF

V: TRBV7-9
J: TRBJ1-2
size: -
D: -
DNA: TGTGCCAGCAGCTTATCAGGGGTGGTCTATGGCTACACCTTC
CDR3: CASSLSGVVYGYTF

V: TRBV6-2/TRBV6-3
J: TRBJ2-3
size: many
D: -
DNA: TGTGCCAGCAGTCCGACGACACCGACAAGGGATACGCAGTATTTT
CDR3: CASSPTTPTRDTQYF

V: TRBV15
J: TRBJ2-3
size: -
D: TRBD1
DNA: TGTGCCACCAGCAGGGACGTCGGACAGGGGGTTTCAGATACGCAGTATTTT
CDR3: CATSRDVGQGVSDTQYF

V: TRBV5-1
J: TRBJ2-5
size: many
D: -
DNA: TGCGCCAGCAGACGAAGGGCGGGATCCCAAGAGACCCAGTACTTC
CDR3: CASRRRAGSQETQYF

V: TRBV6-6
J: TRBJ2-1
size: -
D: TRBD1
DNA: TGTGCCAGCAGGGGACAGGGTTCCTACAATGAGCAGTTCTTC
CDR3: CASRGQGSYNEQFF

V: TRBV25-1
J: TRBJ1-1
size: many
D: -
DNA: TGTGCCAGCAGGGGGGAAACTGAAGCTTTCTTT
CDR3: CASRGETEAFF

V: TRBV2
J: TRBJ2-7
size: -
D: -
DNA: TGTGCCAGCAGAGAGTCCCTTTACGAGCAGTACTTC
CDR3: CASRESLYEQYF

V: TRBV29-1
J: TRBJ2-5
size: many
D: -
DNA: TGCAGCGTTGACCGGGACTCTGAAGAGACCCAGTACTTC
CDR3: CSVDRDSEETQYF

V: TRBV12-3/TRBV12-4
J: TRBJ2-2
size: many
D: -
DNA: TGTGCCACCAAGGACTTTTCAGAGTCCGGGGAGCTGTTTTTT
CDR3: CATKDFSESGELFF

V: TRBV4-3
J: TRBJ1-3
size: -
D: -
DNA: TGCGCCAGCAGCCAACTAAGCTCTGGAAACACCATATATTTT
CDR3: CASSQLSSGNTIYF

V: TRBV3-1
J: TRBJ2-4
size: few
D: -
DNA: TGTGCCAGCAGCCAGGCAGGGGTGGACAAAAACATTCAGTACTTC
CDR3: CASSQAGVDKNIQYF

V: TRBV25-1
J: TRBJ1-6
size: many
D: -
DNA: TGTGCCAGCCAAAGCTCCTATAATTCACCCCTCCACTTT
CDR3: CASQSSYNSPLHF

V: TRBV5-1
J: TRBJ1-5
size: few
D: -
DNA: TGCGCCAGCAGCTTGGACGGTAATAGCAATCAGCCCCAGCATTTT
CDR3: CASSLDGNSNQPQHF

V: TRBV5-1
J: TRBJ2-7
size: many
D: -
DNA: TGCGCCAGCAGCTCCGAGTTCCAACACCCCCTCTACGAGCAGTACTTC
CDR3: CASSSEFQHPLYEQYF

V: TRBV4-3
J: TRBJ2-1
size: -
D: -
DNA: TGCGCCAGCAGCCACCAATTTTGGAATGAGCAGTTCTTC
CDR3: CASSHQFWNEQFF

V: TRBV13
J: TRBJ1-4
size: few
D: -
DNA: TGTGCCAGCAGCTCCAGCGGGGGCGAGGAAAAACTGTTTTTT
CDR3: CASSSSGGEEKLFF

V: TRBV27
J: TRBJ2-1
size: few
D: -
DNA: TGTGCCAGCAGTTTAGCGGTGGCCTACAATGAGCAGTTCTTC
CDR3: CASSLAVAYNEQFF

V: TRBV20-1
J: TRBJ1-5
size: -
D: -
DNA: TGCAGTGCTAGATACGGGGGAGGACAGCCCCAGCATTTT
CDR3: CSARYGGGQPQHF